The subject of this entry is one T cell receptor beta chain. Only in-frame clones appear in the TCRdb table, and some are missing; sequencing was by immunoSEQ multiplex PCR. The table has approximately 94,000 clones, less than 95% seen once. CDR3 length: 17 amino acids. Germline V gives CDR1 MDHEN, CDR2 SYDVKM. V was clipped by 6 bases and J by 8 bases, with 28 bases between them. The data derive from a study of OX40 agonist ivuxolimab in advanced cancers. The input for sequencing was CD4+ or CD8+ T cells sorted from blood, taken in a trial of the OX40 agonist ivuxolimab. V and J are TRBV28 and TRBJ1-2; unclear D gene. This TCR was recovered from an adult with an advanced solid tumor such as melanoma, head and neck, liver or kidney cancer. CDR3 nucleotides: TGTGCCAGCAGCCTTATCGGGTCCCTCGTCGGGCGCAGAGGCTACACCTTC. Amino acids: CASSLIGSLVGRRGYTF.